The 14 T cell receptor beta chains reported below all come from one sample, sequenced in a study of T cell repertoires in cytomegalovirus infection. Antigen specificity for these receptors is unknown. TCRdb re-derived calls from the reads in MiXCR, one entry per CDR3 protein. The sample consists of approximately 1,000,000 distinct CDR3 sequences, around 32% of them appearing once. Sequencing used cultured CD8+ T cells from PBMCs, obtained from culture after CMV antigen stimulation. The receptors originated from a human donor in good health (CMV status not recorded). Some clones in this sample may be carry-over from other donors' samples.

Here the CDR3 DNA reads TGTGCCAGCAGTTACTCTAGGGCGGGACCCTGGACGGATACGCAGTATTTT. Translated, it gives CASSYSRAGPWTDTQYF. This chain joins TRBV6-2 or TRBV6-3 and TRBJ2-3, with D possibly being TRBD2 (6 bases). CDR1 and CDR2 (germline): MNHEY, SVGEGT. V gave up 0 bases and J gave up 6 bases, with 19 bases separating them. The CDR3 has 17 amino acids.

This chain connects TRBV15 to TRBJ2-2; TRBD2 matches at 7 bases. Trimming removed 7 bases from V and 0 bases from J; junction bases left unmatched: 5. The germline CDR1 and CDR2 sequences are LNHNV and YYDKDF (reference sequence). The CDR3 is 15 amino acids. This chain's CDR3 is CATTEAGANTGELFF. CDR3 sequence (DNA): TGTGCCACCACCGAGGCGGGGGCGAACACCGGGGAGCTGTTTTTT.

The chain is built from TRBV5-4 and TRBJ2-7; 9 bases are shared with TRBD1. CDR1 and CDR2 (germline): SGHNT, YYREEE (reference sequence). Trimming cost V 4 bases and J 1 base; bases outside gene matches: 9. CDR3 length equals 16 residues. Here the CDR3 reads CASSPDRGPLSYEQYF. The CDR3 region has the DNA TGTGCCAGCAGCCCGGACAGGGGCCCTTTATCCTACGAGCAGTACTTC.

This clonotype was seen a few times. The chain recombines TRBV12-3 or TRBV12-4 with TRBJ1-2; D call uncertain. The CDR3 totals 15 residues. Trimming removed 4 bases from V and 2 bases from J, with 14 bases in between. The CDR3 nucleotides are TGTGCCAGCAGTTCGCTGGCAGCGGCAAACTATGGCTACACCTTC. Amino acid sequence: CASSSLAAANYGYTF.

The chain links TRBV7-9 to TRBJ2-1; 13 bases are a match to TRBD2. Germline CDR1 and CDR2: SEHNR and FQNEAQ (reference sequence). The CDR3 length is 18 residues. The V segment lost 4 bases and the J segment 5 bases; nucleotides outside the gene matches: 11. CDR3 DNA sequence: TGTGCCAGCAGCTCAATGTCGGGACTAGCGGGGAGGCACAATGAGCAGTTCTTC. It translates to CASSSMSGLAGRHNEQFF.

This chain connects TRBV12-5 to TRBJ2-1; 8 positions match TRBD1. Per germline, CDR1 LGHNT and CDR2 FRNRAP. With V trimmed by 3 bases and J by 6 bases, 10 bases remained unmatched. The CDR3 runs 16 residues. CDR3 sequence: CASGLIDRGLGNEQFF. For the CDR3, the DNA is TGTGCTAGTGGTTTAATTGACAGGGGCCTTGGCAATGAGCAGTTCTTC. Looking up the rest from reference TRBV12-5 and TRBJ2-1 gives the full variable domain: DARVTQTPRHKVTEMGQEVTMRCQPILGHNTVFWYRQTMMQGLELLAYFRNRAPLDDSGMPKDRFSAEMPDATLATLKIQPSEPRDSAVYFCASGLIDRGLGNEQFFGPGTRLTVL.

This clonotype was seen repeatedly, ten times or more. The CDR3 region is CASSTGGLSSYEQYF. Written as DNA, the CDR3 is TGTGCCAGCAGCACCGGAGGCCTAAGCTCCTACGAGCAGTACTTC. The chain combines TRBV7-8 with TRBJ2-7, with D maybe TRBD2 (5 bases). Per germline, CDR1 SGHVS and CDR2 FQNEAQ. Trimming took 5 bases from V and 0 from J, leaving 14 bases between them. This CDR3 has 15 residues.

This rearrangement joins TRBV29-1 to TRBJ1-1, with 7 bases identical to TRBD1. V shed 1 base and J 4 bases; nucleotides not matched to a gene: 3. CDR1 is SQVTM and CDR2 is ANQGSEA in the germline V gene. This CDR3 region has 13 residues. The CDR3: CSVEGDRATEAFF. CDR3 nucleotide sequence: TGCAGCGTTGAAGGTGACAGGGCCACTGAAGCTTTCTTT.

V usage is TRBV10-2 and J usage is TRBJ1-6; the D is unclear. The V end was cut by 6 bases, the J end by 7 bases, with 7 bases between. The CDR3 length is 12 residues. CDR1 and CDR2 (germline): WSHSY, SAAADI. The CDR3 DNA reads TGCGCCAGCAGCGAACAGAATTCACCCCTCCACTTT. Translating it yields CASSEQNSPLHF.

This sequence joins TRBV7-6 and TRBJ2-1; 8 positions agree with TRBD1. This CDR3 region has 14 residues. J gave up 10 bases and V 1 base, and 6 bases lay outside the gene matches. Germline loops: CDR1 SGHVS, CDR2 FNYEAQ. The CDR3 spells CASSLGQGAAEQFF. CDR3 DNA: TGTGCCAGCAGCTTAGGCCAGGGGGCCGCAGAGCAGTTCTTC. Full variable domain (missing parts from reference TRBV7-6 and TRBJ2-1): GAGVSQSPRYKVTKRGQDVALRCDPISGHVSLYWYRQALGQGPEFLTYFNYEAQQDKSGLPNDRFSAERPEGSISTLTIQRTEQRDSAMYRCASSLGQGAAEQFFGPGTRLTVL.

This clonotype has only a few counts. This rearrangement joins TRBV27 to TRBJ2-7; possibly TRBD2 for D (7 bases). Deletions cut 7 bases from V and 3 bases from J, with 13 bases between. In germline, CDR1 is MNHEY, CDR2 SMNVEV (reference sequence). CDR3 size: 13 residues. The CDR3 region has the DNA TGTGCCAGCAAGGAGGGGGGGGGCTACGAGCAGTACGTC. Its translation: CASKEGGGYEQYV.

This clonotype was counted once. The junction differs from germline at one of its ends, possibly a read error. V is TRBV7-9 and J is TRBJ1-4; TRBD1 matches 7 bases. The CDR3 covers 15 residues. In germline, CDR1 is SEHNR, CDR2 FQNEAQ (reference sequence). CDR3 DNA sequence: TGTGCCGGCAGCCCCCCAGGGGGGTTCACTGAAAAACTGTTTTTT. Amino acids: CAGSPPGGFTEKLFF.

Only a few counts were recorded for this clonotype. The chain uses TRBV27 and TRBJ1-6; weak D call: TRBD1 (5 bases). Germline values: CDR1 MNHEY, CDR2 SMNVEV (reference sequence). V dropped 1 base and J dropped 2 bases, with 12 bases sitting between them. The CDR3 contains 17 residues. The CDR3 reads CASSLYGGNPYNSPLHF. CDR3 sequence (DNA): TGTGCCAGCAGTTTATATGGGGGGAACCCCTATAATTCACCCCTCCACTTT.

This clonotype was counted between two and nine times. V gene TRBV19 combines with J gene TRBJ2-1, with D tentatively TRBD1 (5 bases). CDR1 is LNHDA, CDR2 SQIVND, per germline (reference sequence). Between the trimmed V and J ends, which lost 7 bases and 0 bases, there was a span of 10 bases. The CDR3 loop spans 14 amino acids. This chain's CDR3 is CASTQGSSYNEQFF. The CDR3 DNA is TGTGCCAGTACGCAGGGCAGCTCCTACAATGAGCAGTTCTTC. Together with reference TRBV19 and TRBJ2-1, the CDR3 gives the full variable domain: DGGITQSPKYLFRKEGQNVTLSCEQNLNHDAMYWYRQDPGQGLRLIYYSQIVNDFQKGDIAEGYSVSREKKESFPLTVTSAQKNPTAFYLCASTQGSSYNEQFFGPGTRLTVL.